This TCR beta chain was captured in a study of blood T cell repertoires in COVID-19. On the study more broadly: The United States, Italy and Spain were the sources of the acute and convalescent COVID-19 samples.

Across 20 to 25 US areas, participants ranged in age from roughly 18 to 95 years. Participant-reported clinical history was the basis for cohort assignment. Here immunoSEQ multiplex PCR was the method, and the copy in TCRdb shows in-frame clones only, minus some. Of some 300,000 clones listed, about 88% are singletons. Trimming left V 1 base short and J 0 bases short, with 7 bases between. CDR1 and CDR2 from the germline V gene are SGHAT and FQNNGV. The CDR3 consists of 14 residues. The rearrangement uses TRBV11-2 and TRBJ2-7; D not resolved. Sequenced sample: PBMCs or T cells enriched from blood (not recorded which). This sequence originates from a woman between 35 and 50 years old who had recovered from COVID-19. CDR3 residues: CASSLGLLSYEQYF. The CDR3 DNA follows: TGTGCCAGCAGCTTAGGACTGCTCTCCTACGAGCAGTACTTC.